Listed here is a single T cell receptor beta chain. Antigen unknown. PCR used 60 Vbeta primers and 13 Jbeta primers. Assay used: immunoSEQ multiplex PCR; TCRdb lists only in-frame clones, some missing. The repertoire holds 150,000 to 200,000 clones, with roughly 80% as singletons. This entry comes from a study of cytomegalovirus exposure and HLA in healthy donors. Notes on the study in general: Sequencing likely generated an artifact that appeared as a cluster of highly shared sequence variants.

Trimming took 0 bases from V and 8 from J, leaving 12 bases between them. CDR1 is SGHRS, CDR2 YFSETQ, per germline. CDR3 size: 15 residues. Sequencing was performed on PBMCs. This clonotype was sampled from a woman in her thirties in good health and CMV-seronegative. This chain uses TRBV5-1 with TRBJ1-6, with D perhaps matching TRBD1 (5 bases). CDR3 loop: CASSLVGGSDSPLHF. Here the CDR3 DNA reads TGCGCCAGCAGCTTGGTGGGGGGGTCGGATTCACCCCTCCACTTT.